Listed below are T cell receptor beta chains from one sample, sequenced in a study of blood T cell repertoires in COVID-19. Clones were sequenced by immunoSEQ multiplex PCR, and TCRdb holds only the in-frame ones, with some missing. This sample has around 450,000 clones, with nearly 90% found just once. Material: PBMCs or T cells enriched from blood (not recorded which). The receptor source for this set is a woman aged 18-29 years with acute COVID-19. Each CDR3 is given with its conserved first and last residue. The D gene is left open where the match is weak. Clone size is not always given. Where it is, it says once, few, many or a class for expanded clones.

abundance,v_gene,j_gene,d_gene,CDR3aa,CDR3nt
-,TRBV11-2,TRBJ2-3,TRBD2,CASSLGRLAVTDTQYF,TGTGCCAGCAGCTTAGGTCGTCTAGCGGTGACAGATACGCAGTATTTT
-,TRBV6-1,TRBJ2-4,TRBD2,CASSDPGTSGRAAVEF,TGTGCCAGCAGTGACCCTGGGACTAGCGGGAGGGCCGCAGTAGAATTC
few,TRBV5-1,TRBJ1-3,TRBD1,CASSSRQGSSSGNTIYF,TGCGCCAGCAGCTCTCGACAGGGGTCGAGCTCTGGAAACACCATATATTTT
-,TRBV4-1,TRBJ1-5,TRBD1,CASSFRTGESQPQHF,TGCGCCAGCAGCTTTCGGACAGGGGAAAGTCAGCCCCAGCATTTT
-,TRBV11-2,TRBJ2-1,-,CASSLDSWANEQFF,TGTGCCAGCAGCTTAGATTCGTGGGCAAATGAGCAGTTCTTC
-,TRBV5-5,TRBJ1-6,TRBD1,CASSTHYNRGPSPLHF,TGTGCCAGCAGCACTCATTATAACAGGGGGCCATCACCCCTCCACTTT
-,TRBV7-3,TRBJ2-7,TRBD2,CASSLTGAGGSEQYF,TGTGCCAGCAGCTTAACGGGAGCGGGGGGTTCCGAGCAGTACTTC
-,TRBV29-1,TRBJ2-2,-,CSVEGRKSEGTGELFF,TGCAGCGTTGAAGGTCGGAAGTCGGAGGGCACCGGGGAGCTGTTTTTT
-,TRBV18,TRBJ2-7,-,CASSLKYEQYF,TGTGCCAGCTCACTCAAATACGAGCAGTACTTC
-,TRBV30,TRBJ2-5,TRBD2,CAWSVGAGEETQYF,TGTGCCTGGAGTGTGGGAGCGGGAGAAGAGACCCAGTACTTC
-,TRBV5-1,TRBJ2-1,TRBD2,CASSLLAGSYNEQFF,TGCGCCAGCAGCTTGCTAGCGGGTTCCTACAATGAGCAGTTCTTC
many,TRBV6-5,TRBJ1-2,TRBD1,CASSYGQGNYGYTF,TGTGCCAGCAGTTACGGACAGGGAAACTATGGCTACACCTTC
-,TRBV11-2,TRBJ2-2,-,CASSLAGGTGELFF,TGTGCCAGCAGCTTAGCAGGTGGCACCGGGGAGCTGTTTTTT
once,TRBV4-1,TRBJ2-7,TRBD1,CASSQDRGQGYYEQYF,TGCGCCAGCAGCCAAGATCGGGGACAGGGGTATTACGAGCAGTACTTC
-,TRBV7-9,TRBJ2-2,TRBD2,CASSRTSGELGQTGELFF,TGTGCCAGCAGCAGGACTAGCGGGGAATTGGGTCAAACCGGGGAGCTGTTTTTT
few,TRBV29-1,TRBJ1-1,-,CSVLQGPEAFF,TGCAGCGTTCTCCAGGGTCCTGAAGCTTTCTTT
-,TRBV5-1,TRBJ2-2,TRBD2,CARSLTAGGHTGELFF,TGCGCCCGCAGCTTGACGGCGGGGGGGCATACCGGGGAGCTGTTTTTT
once,TRBV5-1,TRBJ2-1,TRBD1,CASSPSGQVYNEQFF,TGCGCCAGCAGCCCCTCGGGACAGGTATACAATGAGCAGTTCTTC
-,TRBV9,TRBJ2-7,-,CASSVGVGITYEQYF,TGTGCCAGCAGCGTAGGAGTCGGGATCACCTACGAGCAGTACTTC
-,TRBV5-1,TRBJ2-1,-,CASSLVPGAGNEQFF,TGCGCCAGCAGCTTGGTTCCGGGAGCGGGTAATGAGCAGTTCTTC
-,TRBV25-1,TRBJ1-6,-,CASSESRVWGSPLHF,TGTGCCAGCAGTGAATCCAGGGTCTGGGGTTCACCCCTCCACTTT
-,TRBV10-2,TRBJ2-7,TRBD2,CASNIFLAGMIYEQYF,TGCGCCAGCAATATCTTCCTAGCGGGAATGATCTACGAGCAGTACTTC
few,TRBV21-1,TRBJ2-7,-,CASGDRVSSYEQYF,TGTGCCAGCGGGGACAGGGTAAGCTCCTACGAGCAGTACTTC
-,TRBV10-3,TRBJ1-6,-,CAIREGLRGSPLHF,TGTGCCATCAGGGAGGGACTGCGAGGGTCACCCCTCCACTTT
-,TRBV4-1,TRBJ1-2,-,CASSLWTDPNYGYTF,TGCGCCAGCAGTCTATGGACAGACCCTAACTATGGCTACACCTTC
few,TRBV11-1,TRBJ2-5,-,CASSLMGGQETQYF,TGTGCCAGCAGCTTAATGGGAGGCCAAGAGACCCAGTACTTC
-,TRBV9,TRBJ2-7,-,CASSPYDSYEQYF,TGTGCCAGCAGCCCGTACGACAGCTACGAGCAGTACTTC
-,TRBV2,TRBJ2-7,TRBD2,CASSGGSFYEQYF,TGTGCCAGCAGCGGCGGGAGCTTCTACGAGCAGTACTTC
-,TRBV7-8,TRBJ1-5,-,CASSFDGGGNQPQHF,TGTGCCAGCAGCTTTGATGGAGGGGGCAATCAGCCCCAGCATTTT
-,TRBV5-4,TRBJ2-5,TRBD2,CASSLLAGGLQETQYF,TGTGCCAGCAGCTTACTAGCGGGAGGTCTCCAAGAGACCCAGTACTTC
-,TRBV7-9,TRBJ1-5,-,CASSPQGRANQPQHF,TGTGCCAGCAGCCCACAGGGAAGGGCAAATCAGCCCCAGCATTTT
-,TRBV24-1,TRBJ2-5,-,CATILAVLGETQYF,TGTGCCACCATTTTAGCGGTCTTGGGGGAGACCCAGTACTTC
-,TRBV5-1,TRBJ1-6,TRBD1,CASTGTESSPLHF,TGCGCCAGCACCGGGACAGAGTCCTCACCCCTCCACTTT
-,TRBV30,TRBJ2-3,-,CAWRAGIWTDTQYF,TGTGCCTGGAGGGCAGGGATCTGGACAGATACGCAGTATTTT
once,TRBV11-3,TRBJ2-1,-,CASSSPFDSSSYNEQFF,TGTGCCAGCAGCTCCCCGTTCGACTCGAGCTCCTACAATGAGCAGTTCTTC
-,TRBV7-2,TRBJ2-3,TRBD2,CASSPLLAEMQYF,TGTGCCAGCAGCCCCCTTCTAGCGGAGATGCAGTATTTT
-,TRBV28,TRBJ2-7,TRBD2,CASRGEGPSGRSEQYF,TGTGCCAGCCGTGGGGAGGGGCCTAGCGGGAGAAGCGAGCAGTACTTC
few,TRBV27,TRBJ2-7,-,CASSPKFGGYEQYF,TGTGCCAGCAGTCCCAAATTCGGGGGCTACGAGCAGTACTTC
-,TRBV18,TRBJ2-3,TRBD1,CASSPPTGTPSRTDTQYF,TGTGCCAGCTCACCACCGACAGGGACACCCAGTCGGACAGATACGCAGTATTTT
-,TRBV5-5,TRBJ1-6,-,CASSLNAQGLLSPLHF,TGTGCCAGCAGCTTGAATGCGCAGGGTCTATTATCACCCCTCCACTTT
-,TRBV2,TRBJ1-6,-,CASSPQTYNSPLHF,TGTGCCAGCAGTCCTCAGACCTATAATTCACCCCTCCACTTT
-,TRBV18,TRBJ1-3,-,CASSPYPDSGNTIYF,TGTGCCAGCTCACCCTACCCCGACTCTGGAAACACCATATATTTT
-,TRBV27,TRBJ2-2,TRBD2,CASRTLAGGINTGELFF,TGTGCCAGCAGAACTCTAGCGGGAGGAATTAACACCGGGGAGCTGTTTTTT
-,TRBV29-1,TRBJ1-1,TRBD1,CSVPTGTGFAFF,TGCAGCGTCCCGACCGGGACAGGGTTCGCTTTCTTT
-,TRBV11-2,TRBJ2-1,TRBD1,CASSLADRAGNEQFF,TGTGCCAGCAGCTTAGCGGACAGGGCCGGCAATGAGCAGTTCTTC
-,TRBV29-1,TRBJ1-2,-,CSVGQGIYGYTF,TGCAGCGTTGGACAAGGAATCTATGGCTACACCTTC
once,TRBV3-1/TRBV3-2,TRBJ1-1,-,CASSYWETEAFF,TGTGCCAGCAGCTACTGGGAGACTGAAGCTTTCTTT
-,TRBV7-2,TRBJ1-5,-,CASSRVGDLRNQPQHF,TGTGCCAGCAGCCGGGTCGGGGATCTCCGGAATCAGCCCCAGCATTTT
-,TRBV2,TRBJ1-2,-,CASTPSGELNYGYTF,TGTGCCAGCACCCCCTCTGGAGAGCTGAACTATGGCTACACCTTC
-,TRBV6-5,TRBJ1-1,TRBD1,CASRSGQGNTEAFF,TGTGCCAGCAGATCGGGACAGGGGAACACTGAAGCTTTCTTT
-,TRBV6-2/TRBV6-3,TRBJ2-3,-,CASSYNSGGEDTQYF,TGTGCCAGCAGTTACAATAGCGGAGGGGAAGATACGCAGTATTTT
-,TRBV30,TRBJ1-5,-,CAWSMSRRRENQPQHF,TGTGCCTGGAGTATGAGCAGAAGGAGGGAAAATCAGCCCCAGCATTTT
-,TRBV18,TRBJ2-1,TRBD1,CASSLLGTGDYNEQFF,TGTGCCAGCTCACTCTTGGGGACAGGGGATTACAATGAGCAGTTCTTC
-,TRBV27,TRBJ1-3,-,CASSLGGPSGNTIYF,TGTGCCAGCAGTTTAGGGGGCCCCTCTGGAAACACCATATATTTT
-,TRBV11-2,TRBJ1-6,-,CASSSWTRDSPLHF,TGTGCCAGCAGCTCGTGGACGAGGGATTCACCCCTCCACTTT
-,TRBV7-7,TRBJ2-1,TRBD2,CASSPLAGGLNEQFF,TGTGCTAGCAGTCCACTAGCGGGGGGGCTGAATGAGCAGTTCTTC
-,TRBV11-2,TRBJ2-1,TRBD1,CASSSNRGPLDNEQFF,TGTGCCAGCAGCTCGAACAGGGGACCGTTGGACAATGAGCAGTTCTTC